The TCR beta chain under discussion was sequenced for a study of cytomegalovirus exposure and HLA in healthy donors. Study-level results: According to reports, the classifier identified cytomegalovirus status with high specificity and sensitivity. Later analysis demonstrated an association between a missense DCLRE1C variant and TCR beta V- and J-gene trimming.

V gave up 2 bases and J gave up 3 bases, with 19 bases separating them. Germline loops: CDR1 LNHDA, CDR2 SQIVND (reference sequence). This CDR3 has 18 residues. PCR was performed using 60 Vbeta and 13 Jbeta primers. Per the study methods: Approximately 78 million unique TCR beta chains, roughly 11 million of them shared, were counted by a later analysis. The data were produced by immunoSEQ multiplex PCR, yet TCRdb's version contains in-frame clones alone and is incomplete. That table gives V, J and clone size, and the DNA gave D and trimming. The sample yields 75,000 to 100,000 clones, roughly 80% seen once. Comment on this clone: Its antigen is unknown.

The specimen sequenced was PBMCs. The origin of this receptor is a man between 60 and 70 years old in good health and CMV-seropositive. The chain couples TRBV19 to TRBJ1-4, with no clear D. The CDR3 spells CASSIHQAAREPNEKLFF. CDR3 coding DNA: TGTGCCAGTAGTATACATCAGGCAGCCCGAGAGCCTAATGAAAAACTGTTTTTT.